Following are 5 T cell receptor beta chains from one sample sequenced in a study of cytomegalovirus exposure and HLA in healthy donors. It was with 60 Vbeta and 13 Jbeta primers that the PCR ran. The data were produced by immunoSEQ multiplex PCR, yet TCRdb's version contains in-frame clones alone and is incomplete. The table includes about 110,000 clones, about 75% detected once. What was sequenced was PBMCs. The receptors originated from a man between 40 and 49 years old in good health and CMV-seronegative.

This chain connects TRBV29-1 to TRBJ1-4, with TRBD1 identical over 7 bases. J was trimmed by 3 bases and V by 7 bases; bases with no gene match: 8. The CDR3 has 14 residues. CDR1 and CDR2 (germline): SQVTM, ANQGSEA. This chain's CDR3 is CSGGTVGANEKLFF. The CDR3 DNA follows: TGCAGCGGGGGGACAGTCGGCGCTAATGAAAAACTGTTTTTT.

J is TRBJ2-1 and V is TRBV6-6; weak D call: TRBD1 (6 bases). Trimming removed 10 bases from V and 5 bases from J, with 15 bases in between. Germline CDR1 and CDR2: MNHNY and SVGAGI (reference sequence). The CDR3 spans 13 residues. Here the CDR3 reads CATNTGPNNEQFF. The CDR3 DNA reads as TGTGCCACCAATACAGGGCCAAACAATGAGCAGTTCTTC.

The V gene is TRBV6-1, the J gene TRBJ1-2; D remains ambiguous. Trimming stripped 4 bases from V and 1 base from J, with 10 bases between. Looked up from germline, CDR1 is MNHNS and CDR2 is SASEGT. The CDR3 has 14 residues. CDR3 sequence reads: CASSGRRSNYGYTF. CDR3 nucleotide sequence: TGTGCCAGCAGTGGTCGGAGAAGTAACTATGGCTACACCTTC.

V gene TRBV13 combines with J gene TRBJ2-7, with D possibly TRBD2 on 6 matching bases. The V end lost 0 bases, the J end lost 6 bases, and 15 bases lay between the germline ends. CDR3 length: 15 residues. Germline V CDR1 and CDR2: PRHDT, FYEKMQ (reference sequence). The CDR3 bases are TGTGCCAGCAGCTTAGGCATGGGGGGTTCGCGCGAGCAGTACTTC. It codes for CASSLGMGGSREQYF.

A few counts support this clone. This chain joins TRBV6-1 and TRBJ1-4; no clear D. The CDR3 has 13 amino acids. The V end was cut by 6 bases, the J end by 4 bases, with 9 bases between. The germline V gene has CDR1 MNHNS and CDR2 SASEGT. CDR3 residues: CASSRERNEKLFF. The CDR3, as DNA: TGTGCCAGCAGCCGGGAGCGTAATGAAAAACTGTTTTTT.